Here is one TCR beta chain with its context. Its antigen is still unknown. Assays examined around 100,000 TCR templates per sample. Sequencing used immunoSEQ multiplex PCR; TCRdb keeps in-frame clones, though not all of them. In the table there are about 66,000 clones, around 96% of which are singletons. This sample was taken from a study of siplizumab effects on memory and regulatory T cells. Study-level points and caveats: The mean Treg-derived percentage of mappable alloreactive CD4+ clones was 60% to 70% with siplizumab compared with approximately 30% in controls.

V dropped 7 bases and J dropped 4; count of bases not matched to a gene: 5. The CDR3 contains 15 residues. Germline loops: CDR1 SEHNR, CDR2 FQNEAQ (reference sequence). This clonotype was sampled from a human donor in good health. The V gene is TRBV7-9, the J gene TRBJ2-1, with 12 bases matching TRBD2. Source material: naive CD8+ T cells sorted from blood. CDR3 amino acids: CASTYGLAGYNEQFF. CDR3 DNA: TGTGCCAGCACCTACGGACTAGCGGGGTACAATGAGCAGTTCTTC.